Shown below are 16 T cell receptor beta chains from a single sample sequenced in a study of technical replicates of blood from a handful of donors. Using immunoSEQ multiplex PCR, the repertoire was profiled, and TCRdb retains in-frame clones only, with some absent. This table holds 65,000 to 90,000 clones, just over 90% found once. The sequencing sample was made of T cells isolated from PBMCs. The receptors here all came from a human donor in good health.

The genes are TRBV11-3 and TRBJ2-7; 8 bases are shared with TRBD2. V lost 3 bases to trimming and J lost 3 bases; unmatched junction nucleotides: 10. The germline V gene has CDR1 SGHNT and CDR2 YENEEA. The CDR3 runs to 16 residues. CDR3: CASSFCGGTRVYEQYF. The CDR3 bases are TGTGCCAGCAGCTTTTGTGGGGGGACTAGAGTCTACGAGCAGTACTTC.

This clone showed up just once. The CDR3 bases are TGCAGCGTTGAAGAAAGAGGACTAGCCAGCGGCGAGCAGTACTTC. Amino acid sequence: CSVEERGLASGEQYF. The chain carries TRBV29-1 and TRBJ2-7, with TRBD2 identical over 8 bases. V dropped 0 bases and J dropped 6; count of bases not matched to a gene: 10. Germline V gene sequence: CDR1 SQVTM, CDR2 ANQGSEA. The CDR3 is 15 residues long.

V gene TRBV6-1 combines with J gene TRBJ2-2; possibly TRBD1 for D (6 bases). The germline V gene has CDR1 MNHNS and CDR2 SASEGT. V gave up 9 bases and J gave up 5 bases, with 13 bases separating them. CDR3 size: 13 residues. The CDR3 DNA reads TGTGCCAGTACAGGGTCAAGGACCGGGGAGCTGTTTTTT. Protein product: CASTGSRTGELFF.

A few counts support this clone. This chain links TRBV19 with TRBJ1-5, with D possibly TRBD1 on 6 matching bases. Germline V gives CDR1 LNHDA, CDR2 SQIVND (reference sequence). There are 15 residues in the CDR3. The germline V and J ends were trimmed by 4 bases and 4 bases, with 14 bases remaining between them. CDR3 bases: TGTGCCAGTAGTAAAGGTGACAGGTCAAATCAGCCCCAGCATTTT. Its protein product is CASSKGDRSNQPQHF. Full variable domain (remainder filled in from reference TRBV19 and TRBJ1-5): DGGITQSPKYLFRKEGQNVTLSCEQNLNHDAMYWYRQDPGQGLRLIYYSQIVNDFQKGDIAEGYSVSREKKESFPLTVTSAQKNPTAFYLCASSKGDRSNQPQHFGDGTRLSIL.

This chain connects TRBV5-5 to TRBJ2-1; weak D call: TRBD2 (6 bases). Germline values: CDR1 SGHKS, CDR2 YYEKEE (reference sequence). The CDR3 runs to 15 residues. V lost 2 bases, J lost 6 bases, and 15 bases lay in between. The DNA of the CDR3 is TGTGCCAGCAGCTTTACCGGAGGGAGTCCCAATGAGCAGTTCTTC. Protein: CASSFTGGSPNEQFF.

The chain links TRBV28 to TRBJ2-7; 8 nucleotides align to TRBD2. Germline V CDR1 and CDR2: MDHEN, SYDVKM. CDR3 length: 13 amino acids. With 6 bases clipped from V and 3 bases from J, the junction kept 4 bases outside the gene matches. CDR3 nucleotide sequence: TGTGCCAGCAGCCGGGGGGGCGTCTACGAGCAGTACTTC. This codes for CASSRGGVYEQYF. Complete variable domain (other parts from reference TRBV28 and TRBJ2-7): DVKVTQSSRYLVKRTGEKVFLECVQDMDHENMFWYRQDPGLGLRLIYFSYDVKMKEKGDIPEGYSVSREKKERFSLILESASTNQTSMYLCASSRGGVYEQYFGPGTRLTVT.

V is TRBV6-5 and J is TRBJ1-1, with TRBD1 matching 7 bases. Germline-derived CDR1 and CDR2 are MNHEY and SVGAGI. The ends lost 7 bases at V and 1 base at J; junction bases unmatched: 9. This CDR3 is 15 amino acids long. In nucleotides, the CDR3 is TGTGCCAGCATCCCACCGGGACAGCGGAACACTGAAGCTTTCTTT. Its protein is CASIPPGQRNTEAFF.

The rearrangement joins TRBV4-1 to TRBJ2-7, with TRBD2 matching 12 bases. Germline V CDR1 and CDR2: MGHRA, YSYEKL. The CDR3 consists of 16 residues. Trimming removed 4 bases from V and 1 base from J; junction bases left unmatched: 5. The DNA for the CDR3 is TGCGCCAGCAGCCTCTCGACTAGCGGGGGTTCCTACGAGCAGTACTTC. This sequence encodes CASSLSTSGGSYEQYF.

This chain links TRBV15 with TRBJ2-3; D remains ambiguous. From germline, CDR1 is LNHNV and CDR2 YYDKDF (reference sequence). The CDR3 spans 15 residues. Trimming removed 8 bases from V and 0 bases from J, with 15 bases in between. CDR3 bases: TGTGCCACCGTCGAATTTGGGCTTAGCACAGATACGCAGTATTTT. Residues: CATVEFGLSTDTQYF.

The CDR3 DNA reads TGTGCCAGCAGCGAGGGACTAGCGGGGGGGCCGGCTAGCACAGATACGCAGTATTTT. Translated, it gives CASSEGLAGGPASTDTQYF. The chain employs TRBV7-6 and TRBJ2-3; TRBD2 agrees at 16 bases. V shed 5 bases, J shed 0 bases, and the junction held 8 bases outside the gene matches. The germline gives CDR1 SGHVS, CDR2 FNYEAQ. The CDR3 contains 19 residues.

This chain joins TRBV5-1 and TRBJ2-3; a weak D match, TRBD1 (5 bases). V was trimmed by 4 bases and J by 4 bases, leaving 16 bases between them. The CDR3 sequence is 15 residues long. Germline loops: CDR1 SGHRS, CDR2 YFSETQ. In DNA form, the CDR3 reads TGCGCCAGCAGCCTCTTTGGCCAGGGTTCAGATACGCAGTATTTT. Its translation: CASSLFGQGSDTQYF.

The J gene is TRBJ2-7, the V gene TRBV11-2; 13 bases match TRBD2. V was clipped by 6 bases and J by 4 bases; unmatched bases: 6. CDR1 is SGHAT and CDR2 is FQNNGV in the germline V gene. This CDR3 contains 15 residues. CDR3 coding DNA: TGTGCCAGCAGTAAAGGACTAGCGGGAGTTTACGAGCAGTACTTC. Protein: CASSKGLAGVYEQYF.

The chain uses TRBV14 and TRBJ2-3; 14 bases fit TRBD2. V gave up 4 bases and J gave up 4 bases; unmatched junction bases: 16. CDR1 is SGHDN, CDR2 FVKESK, per germline. The CDR3 spans 20 residues. This CDR3 is CASSRAPGTSGRIGADTQYF. DNA for the CDR3: TGTGCCAGCAGCCGGGCCCCCGGGACTAGCGGGAGAATTGGCGCAGATACGCAGTATTTT. The full variable domain, with the rest looked up from reference TRBV14 and TRBJ2-3, is EAGVTQFPSHSVIEKGQTVTLRCDPISGHDNLYWYRRVMGKEIKFLLHFVKESKQDESGMPNNRFLAERTGGTYSTLKVQPAELEDSGVYFCASSRAPGTSGRIGADTQYFGPGTRLTVL.

The chain carries TRBV5-1 and TRBJ1-2, with a possible D match to TRBD1 (5 bases). The CDR3 totals 15 residues. Germline-derived CDR1 and CDR2 are SGHRS and YFSETQ. The germline V and J ends were trimmed by 1 base and 7 bases, with 17 bases remaining between them. This CDR3 reads CASSLWRGEARGYTF. Here the CDR3 DNA reads TGCGCCAGCAGCTTGTGGAGGGGTGAAGCTCGTGGCTACACCTTC.

The chain has TRBV6-5 and TRBJ2-7; TRBD1 matches 8 bases. Germline trimming cut 5 bases from V and 2 bases from J; bases unmatched to any gene: 2. From germline, CDR1 is MNHEY and CDR2 SVGAGI. The CDR3 sequence is 13 residues long. In DNA form, the CDR3 reads TGTGCCAGCAGTATGGGACAGGCCTACGAGCAGTACTTC. Encoded protein: CASSMGQAYEQYF.

The V gene is TRBV5-4, the J gene TRBJ1-1, with TRBD1 matching 11 bases. V lost 6 bases to trimming and J lost 4 bases; unmatched junction nucleotides: 2. This CDR3 spans 13 amino acids. Germline V gene data show CDR1 as SGHNT and CDR2 as YYREEE (reference sequence). The CDR3: CASKGTGGTEAFF. The CDR3 DNA follows: TGTGCCAGCAAGGGGACAGGGGGCACTGAAGCTTTCTTT. Complete variable domain (other parts from reference TRBV5-4 and TRBJ1-1): ETGVTQSPTHLIKTRGQQVTLRCSSQSGHNTVSWYQQALGQGPQFIFQYYREEENGRGNFPPRFSGLQFPNYSSELNVNALELDDSALYLCASKGTGGTEAFFGQGTRLTVV.